This TCR beta chain was sequenced during a study of shared clonotypes between healthy human individuals. Turning to this clone: The target antigen is unknown.

An assay was performed, and its level was deep. Replicate PCRs run on sorted subsets employed around 200 ng DNA, around 31,000 T cell genomes. The protocol was immunoSEQ multiplex PCR, while the TCRdb copy is restricted to in-frame clones and leaves out a portion. Of millions of clones in the sample, roughly 96% were seen once. CDR1 is SGDLS, CDR2 YYNGEE, per germline. The CDR3 covers 18 residues. V was pared by 3 bases and J by 2 bases, with 24 bases between. Notes on the study in general: Naive CD4 clonotype sharing across several donors was 4% to 5%.

The sequenced sample consisted of naive CD4+ T cells sorted from blood. Described subset: CD45RA+ positively selected. This clonotype originated in a man between 18 and 35 years old in good health. This chain joins TRBV9 and TRBJ2-7; D perhaps matches TRBD2 (6 bases). CDR3 DNA sequence: TGTGCCAGCAGCGACATCACGAGGAGGGGAAGAGCCGCCTACGAGCAGTACTTC. Its translation is CASSDITRRGRAAYEQYF.